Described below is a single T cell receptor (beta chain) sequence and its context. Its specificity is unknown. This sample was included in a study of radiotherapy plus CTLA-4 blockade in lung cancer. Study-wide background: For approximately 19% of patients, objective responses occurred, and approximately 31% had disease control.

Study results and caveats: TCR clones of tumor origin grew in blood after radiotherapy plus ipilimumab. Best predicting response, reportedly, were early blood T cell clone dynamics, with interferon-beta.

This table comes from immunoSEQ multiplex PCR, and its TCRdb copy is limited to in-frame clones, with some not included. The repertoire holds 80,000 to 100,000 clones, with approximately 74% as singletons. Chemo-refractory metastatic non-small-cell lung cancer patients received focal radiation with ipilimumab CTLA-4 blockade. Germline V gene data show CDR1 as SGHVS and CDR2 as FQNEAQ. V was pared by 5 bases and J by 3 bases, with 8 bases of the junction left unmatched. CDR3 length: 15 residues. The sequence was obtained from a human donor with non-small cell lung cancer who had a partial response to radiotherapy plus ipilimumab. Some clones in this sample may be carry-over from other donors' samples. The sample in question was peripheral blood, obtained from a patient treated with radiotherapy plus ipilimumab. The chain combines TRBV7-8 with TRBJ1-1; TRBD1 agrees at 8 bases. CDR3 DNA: TGTGCCAGCAGCCCTTGGACAGGGAGGGACACTGAAGCTTTCTTT. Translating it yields CASSPWTGRDTEAFF.